The source of this T cell receptor beta chain is a study of T cell responses to AZD1222 COVID-19 vaccine. Clones were sequenced by immunoSEQ multiplex PCR, and TCRdb holds only the in-frame ones, with some missing. The sample lists about 180,000 clones, approximately 94% occurring once. Germline CDR1 MNHEY, CDR2 SVGAGI. Unmatched junction bases numbered 7, after V lost 6 bases and J lost 2 bases. This CDR3 is 15 amino acids long. Study findings and constraints: Baseline serostatus was positive in only a handful of AZD1222 recipients.

Note on this clone: Its antigen remains unknown.

The specimen was peripheral blood, collected 28 days after the second AZD1222 dose. This receptor was taken from an adult who received the AZD1222 COVID-19 vaccine. The chain combines TRBV6-5 with TRBJ2-5; 9 bases are shared with TRBD1. CDR3 sequence (DNA): TGTGCCAGCAGGCGCTTGGGACAGGGACAAGAGACCCAGTACTTC. Translating gives CASRRLGQGQETQYF.